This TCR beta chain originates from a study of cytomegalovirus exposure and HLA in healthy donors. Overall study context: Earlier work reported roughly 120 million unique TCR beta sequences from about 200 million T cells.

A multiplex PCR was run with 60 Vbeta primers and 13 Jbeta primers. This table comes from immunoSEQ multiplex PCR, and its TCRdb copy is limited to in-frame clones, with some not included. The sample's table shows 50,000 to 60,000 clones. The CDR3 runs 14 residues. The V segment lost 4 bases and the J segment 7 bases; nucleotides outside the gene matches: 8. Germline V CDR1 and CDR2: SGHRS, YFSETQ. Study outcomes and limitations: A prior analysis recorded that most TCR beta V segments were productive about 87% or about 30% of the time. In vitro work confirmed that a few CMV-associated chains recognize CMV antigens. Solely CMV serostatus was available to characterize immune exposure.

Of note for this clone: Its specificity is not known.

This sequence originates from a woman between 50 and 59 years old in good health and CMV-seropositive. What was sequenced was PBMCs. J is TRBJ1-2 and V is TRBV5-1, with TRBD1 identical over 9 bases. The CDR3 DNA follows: TGCGCCAGCAGCCAATCAACAGGGGGCTTTGGCTACACCTTC. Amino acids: CASSQSTGGFGYTF.